The subject of this entry is one TCR beta chain. Its antigen is unknown. This sample was included in a study of cytomegalovirus exposure and HLA in healthy donors. Regarding the study as a whole: Reports credit the classifier with highly specific, highly sensitive diagnosis of cytomegalovirus status.

Primers for the PCR totalled 60 Vbeta and 13 Jbeta. Produced via immunoSEQ multiplex PCR; TCRdb's table is partial and in-frame only. The data show approximately 150,000 clones, about 80% seen once. The CDR3 extends over 17 amino acids. CDR1 is SGHDN, CDR2 FVKESK, per germline. The J segment lost 1 base and the V segment lost 4 bases, leaving 7 bases of the junction unmatched. The TCR was taken from a middle-aged man in good health and CMV-seronegative. Sequencing was done on a sample of PBMCs. This chain links TRBV14 with TRBJ2-7, with 13 bases fitting TRBD2. The CDR3 region is CASSLPGLAGRSYEQYF. The CDR3, as DNA: TGTGCCAGCAGCCTCCCGGGACTAGCGGGGAGATCCTACGAGCAGTACTTC.